This T cell receptor beta chain was documented in a study of CD8+ T cells in alopecia areata. As for the study in general: A regimen of oral tofacitinib, 5 to 10 mg twice daily, was given to treated patients. Regarding the study as a whole: Tofacitinib significantly brought down scalp clonality and expanded CD8+ clones among top 100. Across lesional scalp, and particularly alopecia totalis/universalis, clonality surpassed that of normal scalp. Numerous clones, expanded in lesions, remained in scalp and blood during tofacitinib.

RNA, once extracted, was reverse transcribed into cDNA for use as the sequencing template. TCRdb keeps only in-frame clones here, not all; method: immunoSEQ multiplex PCR. The table has some 240,000 clones, roughly 56% seen once. Treatment meaning: oral pan-JAK inhibitor, 5-10 mg twice daily. Details on this clone: Antigen unknown.

The junction had 2 bases not matched to a gene; V was cut back by 0 bases and J by 3 bases. The CDR3 has 14 residues. CDR1 and CDR2 from the germline V gene are SGDLS and YYNGEE. This specimen was CD4+ T cells sorted from blood, taken at week 4, from a patient treated with tofacitinib. The chain joins TRBV9 to TRBJ1-1; 7 bases line up with TRBD1. The sequence was collected from a human donor with alopecia areata. The CDR3 region has the DNA TGTGCCAGCAGCGTAGGACAGGGTTACACTGAAGCTTTCTTT. Translated, it gives CASSVGQGYTEAFF.